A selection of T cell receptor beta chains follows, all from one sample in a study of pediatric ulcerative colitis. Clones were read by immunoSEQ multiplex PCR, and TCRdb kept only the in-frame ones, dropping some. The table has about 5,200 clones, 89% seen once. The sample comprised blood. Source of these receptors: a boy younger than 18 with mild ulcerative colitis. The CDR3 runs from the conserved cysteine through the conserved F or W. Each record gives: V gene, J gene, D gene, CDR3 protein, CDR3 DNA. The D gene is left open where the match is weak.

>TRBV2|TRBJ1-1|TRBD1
CASRVTGGPNTEAFF
TGTGCCAGCAGGGTGACAGGGGGCCCTAACACTGAAGCTTTCTTT
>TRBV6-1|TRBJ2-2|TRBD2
CASSDLAGTGELFF
TGTGCCAGCAGTGACCTAGCGGGAACCGGGGAGCTGTTTTTT
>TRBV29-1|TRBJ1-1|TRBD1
CSVKGGIQGTEAFF
TGCAGCGTTAAAGGGGGCATTCAAGGCACTGAAGCTTTCTTT
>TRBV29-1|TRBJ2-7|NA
CSVRPGGSYEQYF
TGCAGCGTTCGACCAGGGGGGTCCTACGAGCAGTACTTC
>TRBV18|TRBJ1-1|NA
CASSPQGMNTEAFF
TGTGCCAGCTCCCCCCAGGGAATGAACACTGAAGCTTTCTTT
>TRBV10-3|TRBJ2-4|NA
CAISESSGFAAKNIQYF
TGTGCCATCAGTGAGTCTTCGGGGTTTGCAGCCAAAAACATTCAGTACTTC
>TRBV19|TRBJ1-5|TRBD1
CASSIYTGASNQPQHF
TGTGCCAGTAGTATTTACACAGGGGCAAGCAATCAGCCCCAGCATTTT
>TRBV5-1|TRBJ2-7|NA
CASKGNWYEQYF
TGCGCCAGCAAAGGGAATTGGTACGAGCAGTACTTC
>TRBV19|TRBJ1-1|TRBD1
CASSRDRLPGTEAFF
TGTGCCAGTAGTAGGGACAGACTCCCGGGGACTGAAGCTTTCTTT
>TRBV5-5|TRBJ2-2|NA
CASQPLGGGELFF
TGTGCCAGCCAGCCCCTTGGGGGCGGGGAGCTGTTTTTT